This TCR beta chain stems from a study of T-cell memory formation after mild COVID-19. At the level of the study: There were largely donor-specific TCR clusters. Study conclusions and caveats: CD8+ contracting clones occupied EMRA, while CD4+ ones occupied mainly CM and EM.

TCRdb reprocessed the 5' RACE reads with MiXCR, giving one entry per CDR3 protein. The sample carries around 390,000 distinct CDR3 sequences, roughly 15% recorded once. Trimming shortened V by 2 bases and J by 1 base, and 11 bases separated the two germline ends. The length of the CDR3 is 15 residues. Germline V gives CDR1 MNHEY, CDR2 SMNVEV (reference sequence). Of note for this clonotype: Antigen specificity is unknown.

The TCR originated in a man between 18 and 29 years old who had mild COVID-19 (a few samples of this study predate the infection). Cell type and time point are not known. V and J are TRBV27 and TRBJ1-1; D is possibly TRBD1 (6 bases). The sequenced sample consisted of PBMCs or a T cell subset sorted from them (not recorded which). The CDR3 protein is CASSLTGGPNTEAFF. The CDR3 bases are TGTGCCAGCAGTTTAACCGGGGGCCCGAACACTGAAGCTTTCTTT.